One sample yielded the 25 T cell receptor beta chains listed below, sequenced in a study of low-dose radiotherapy and immunotherapy resistance in tumors. With TRAV- and TRBV-specific primers, first-strand cDNA was made, covering the alpha and beta chains. The authors ran around 19 PCR cycles to amplify TCRs with a constant-region primer and V-primer adapter. TCRdb used MiXCR to reprocess the reads, holding one entry per CDR3 protein. The sample includes approximately 84,000 distinct CDR3 sequences, 15% to 20% seen only once; the top ten take roughly 1.4%. The time point here: after trial treatment. Specified treatment: LDRT plus nivolumab, ipilimumab, low-dose cyclophosphamide and aspirin (RACIN trial). This material consisted of PBMCs, taken after low-dose radiotherapy plus immunotherapy. The receptors derive from a male donor with prostate cancer.

This clonotype was detected many times. The V gene is TRBV7-9, the J gene TRBJ2-7; the D gene is possibly TRBD2 (5 bases). V gave up 2 bases and J gave up 5 bases, with 7 bases separating them. The CDR3 has 12 amino acids. CDR1 and CDR2 from the germline V gene are SEHNR and FQNEAQ (reference sequence). In DNA form, the CDR3 reads TGTGCCAGCAGCTTACGGGAAGACGAGCAGTACTTC. This sequence encodes CASSLREDEQYF.

This clonotype was observed many times. The chain is built from TRBV14 and TRBJ2-1; 14 bases align to TRBD2. This CDR3 region has 18 residues. Germline V gives CDR1 SGHDN, CDR2 FVKESK. The J segment lost 0 bases and the V segment lost 5 bases, leaving 6 bases of the junction unmatched. Here the CDR3 reads CASSWGLAGAISYNEQFF. DNA of the CDR3: TGTGCCAGCAGCTGGGGACTAGCGGGAGCCATCTCCTACAATGAGCAGTTCTTC.

This clonotype was found many times. V usage is TRBV28 and J usage is TRBJ2-2; D possibly corresponds to TRBD2 (6 bases). V was shortened by 7 bases and J by 6 bases, with 15 bases between the two germline ends. Germline CDR1 is MDHEN and CDR2 is SYDVKM. The CDR3 covers 14 residues. The CDR3 is CASIRRGVSGELFF. CDR3 coding DNA: TGTGCCAGCATTAGGAGGGGAGTGTCCGGGGAGCTGTTTTTT. Drawing the rest from reference TRBV28 and TRBJ2-2, the complete variable domain is DVKVTQSSRYLVKRTGEKVFLECVQDMDHENMFWYRQDPGLGLRLIYFSYDVKMKEKGDIPEGYSVSREKKERFSLILESASTNQTSMYLCASIRRGVSGELFFGEGSRLTVL.

This clonotype was detected ten times or more. The chain links TRBV6-6 to TRBJ2-6; the match to TRBD1 covers 9 bases. The junction had 14 bases not matched to a gene; V was cut back by 7 bases and J by 4 bases. Looked up from germline, CDR1 is MNHNY and CDR2 is SVGAGI (reference sequence). The CDR3 contains 18 residues. CDR3 nucleotides: TGTGCCAGCACCACCGGGACAGGGACACGGACCGGGGCCAACGTCCTGACTTTC. Translating it yields CASTTGTGTRTGANVLTF.

This clonotype was seen many times. This rearrangement joins TRBV28 to TRBJ2-7; 9 bases align to TRBD1. V trimming: 6 bases; J trimming: 2 bases; junction bases outside the gene matches: 8. CDR1 is MDHEN and CDR2 is SYDVKM in the germline V gene. This CDR3 is 15 amino acids long. CDR3 DNA: TGTGCCAGCAGGACCCCTGGACAGGGGACCTACGAGCAGTACTTC. It specifies CASRTPGQGTYEQYF.

This clonotype was observed at least ten times. This chain uses TRBV30 with TRBJ1-1; 12 positions agree with TRBD1. CDR1 is GTSNPN and CDR2 is SVGIG in the germline V gene (reference sequence). Trimming removed 6 bases from V and 7 bases from J; junction bases left unmatched: 6. The length of the CDR3 is 13 residues. In nucleotides, the CDR3 is TGTGCCTGCCACGGGACAGGGGGCTTTGAAGCTTTCTTT. It is translated as CACHGTGGFEAFF.

About this clonotype itself: The junction departs from the called germline gene at one end, perhaps through a read error. CDR3 bases: TGTACCAGCAGTTTACGGGTCGAACTGGGAAACACCATATATTTT. This codes for CTSSLRVELGNTIYF. The chain has TRBV28 and TRBJ1-3, with D hard to call. The germline V gene encodes CDR1 MDHEN and CDR2 SYDVKM. The length of the CDR3 is 15 residues. Filled out from reference TRBV28 and TRBJ1-3, the complete variable domain reads DVKVTQSSRYLVKRTGEKVFLECVQDMDHENMFWYRQDPGLGLRLIYFSYDVKMKEKGDIPEGYSVSREKKERFSLILESASTNQTSMYLCTSSLRVELGNTIYFGEGSWLTVV.

This clonotype was counted once. A far larger clone is just one base off, so this is likely a read error. The V gene is TRBV29-1, the J gene TRBJ2-1, with D possibly TRBD1 on 6 matching bases. V was trimmed by 4 bases and J by 10 bases, leaving 14 bases between them. CDR1 is SQVTM and CDR2 is ANQGSEA in the germline V gene. The CDR3 totals 12 residues. CDR3 sequence reads: CSVGWQGYEQFF. Here the CDR3 DNA reads TGCAGCGTTGGCTGGCAGGGGTACGAGCAGTTCTTC.

The chain joins TRBV19 to TRBJ2-1; D is unclear. From germline, CDR1 is LNHDA and CDR2 SQIVND (reference sequence). The CDR3 contains 16 residues. V lost 0 bases and J 2 bases, leaving 11 bases between the germline ends. The DNA of the CDR3 is TGTGCCAGTAGTATAGAATGGGGTGCCACCTACAATGAGCAGTTCTTC. Amino acid sequence: CASSIEWGATYNEQFF. The complete variable domain, with remaining parts taken from reference TRBV19 and TRBJ2-1, reads DGGITQSPKYLFRKEGQNVTLSCEQNLNHDAMYWYRQDPGQGLRLIYYSQIVNDFQKGDIAEGYSVSREKKESFPLTVTSAQKNPTAFYLCASSIEWGATYNEQFFGPGTRLTVL.

This clonotype has at least ten counts. The V gene is TRBV14, the J gene TRBJ1-2, with D tentatively TRBD1 (5 bases). CDR3 size: 15 residues. V lost 0 bases to trimming and J lost 6 bases, with 14 bases between them. Germline V CDR1 and CDR2: SGHDN, FVKESK. The CDR3 spells CASSQDHGGWDGYTF. CDR3 DNA: TGTGCCAGCAGCCAAGATCATGGGGGATGGGATGGCTACACCTTC. The full variable domain, with the rest looked up from reference TRBV14 and TRBJ1-2, is EAGVTQFPSHSVIEKGQTVTLRCDPISGHDNLYWYRRVMGKEIKFLLHFVKESKQDESGMPNNRFLAERTGGTYSTLKVQPAELEDSGVYFCASSQDHGGWDGYTFGSGTRLTVV.

This clonotype was found many times. This chain joins TRBV7-2 and TRBJ2-2; D possibly corresponds to TRBD1 (7 bases). The CDR3 spans 16 residues. Trimming cost V 2 bases and J 4 bases, with 14 bases left between them. In germline, CDR1 is SGHTA, CDR2 FQGNSA. CDR3 protein: CASSLFGGGSTGELFF. CDR3 bases: TGTGCCAGCAGCTTATTTGGAGGGGGCAGCACCGGGGAGCTGTTTTTT. Based on the CDR3 plus reference TRBV7-2 and TRBJ2-2, the full variable domain is GAGVSQSPSNKVTEKGKDVELRCDPISGHTALYWYRQSLGQGLEFLIYFQGNSAPDKSGLPSDRFSAERTGGSVSTLTIQRTQQEDSAVYLCASSLFGGGSTGELFFGEGSRLTVL.

This clonotype was counted ten times or more. V gene TRBV28 combines with J gene TRBJ1-5; no clear D. CDR3 length: 12 amino acids. V lost 4 bases to trimming and J lost 6 bases, with 7 bases between them. Germline values: CDR1 MDHEN, CDR2 SYDVKM. As DNA, the CDR3 is TGTGCCAGCAGTTCAACACTTCAGCCCCAGCATTTT. Encoded protein: CASSSTLQPQHF.

This clonotype was recorded at least ten times. This chain connects TRBV10-3 to TRBJ2-5, with D unclear. The germline CDR1 and CDR2 sequences are ENHRY and SYGVKD. CDR3 length: 12 amino acids. Trimming removed 6 bases at V and 0 bases at J, with 5 bases between. In DNA, the CDR3 is TGTGCCATCAGCCGGGACCAAGAGACCCAGTACTTC. Translated: CAISRDQETQYF.

The J gene is TRBJ2-7, the V gene TRBV6-6; TRBD2 aligns across 13 bases. Germline V lookup: CDR1 MNHNY, CDR2 SVGAGI (reference sequence). J gave up 4 bases and V 5 bases, and 8 bases lay outside the gene matches. The CDR3 runs 16 residues. The CDR3 DNA sequence: TGTGCCAGCAGTGAACCGGGACTAGCGGGGACGTACGAGCAGTACTTC. This codes for CASSEPGLAGTYEQYF.

This clonotype was counted a single time. The chain uses TRBV7-3 and TRBJ2-5; D is perhaps TRBD1 (6 bases). V was trimmed by 5 bases and J by 7 bases, leaving 23 bases between them. Germline loops: CDR1 SGHTA, CDR2 FQGTGA. This CDR3 comprises 16 residues. CDR3 residues: CASSPEMFRGEGTQYF. For the CDR3, the DNA is TGTGCCAGCAGCCCTGAGATGTTCAGGGGAGAGGGGACCCAGTACTTC. Supplemented by reference TRBV7-3 and TRBJ2-5, the full variable domain reads GAGVSQTPSNKVTEKGKYVELRCDPISGHTALYWYRQSLGQGPEFLIYFQGTGAADDSGLPNDRFFAVRPEGSVSTLKIQRTERGDSAVYLCASSPEMFRGEGTQYFGPGTRLLVL.

The chain links TRBV28 to TRBJ2-7; 8 nucleotides match TRBD1. Germline values: CDR1 MDHEN, CDR2 SYDVKM. This CDR3 has 14 residues. The V segment lost 6 bases and the J segment 2 bases; nucleotides outside the gene matches: 6. This CDR3 reads CASRPGTGPYEQYF. CDR3 coding DNA: TGTGCCAGCAGGCCCGGGACAGGTCCCTACGAGCAGTACTTC.

In its sample, this clonotype was seen many times. The gene calls are TRBV5-4 and TRBJ2-7; tentative D call: TRBD1 (6 bases). CDR3 length: 14 amino acids. V dropped 2 bases and J dropped 1 base, with 10 bases sitting between them. Germline values: CDR1 SGHNT, CDR2 YYREEE (reference sequence). Here the CDR3 reads CASSFGGLSYEQYF. The CDR3, as DNA: TGTGCCAGCAGCTTTGGGGGCCTTTCCTACGAGCAGTACTTC.

In its sample, this clonotype was seen many times. V and J are TRBV7-2 and TRBJ2-1; D ambiguous. The CDR3 spans 13 residues. CDR1 and CDR2 (germline): SGHTA, FQGNSA. V was pared by 5 bases and J by 9 bases, with 14 bases between. DNA for the CDR3: TGTGCCAGCAGCCCTAATGTTTGGGGTGAGCAGTTCTTC. Translation gives CASSPNVWGEQFF.

The rearrangement joins TRBV7-8 to TRBJ2-7, with 8 bases lining up with TRBD2. The CDR3 runs to 14 residues. Trimming cost V 7 bases and J 1 base; bases outside gene matches: 6. CDR1 and CDR2 from the germline V gene are SGHVS and FQNEAQ. This CDR3 is CASKERETSYEQYF. The CDR3 DNA reads as TGTGCCAGCAAGGAGCGGGAGACTTCCTACGAGCAGTACTTC.

This clonotype was counted many times. The CDR3 reads CASSQVGAGELFF. As DNA, the CDR3 is TGTGCCAGCAGCCAAGTGGGCGCCGGGGAGCTGTTTTTT. V is TRBV14 and J is TRBJ2-2; D not certain. The CDR3 covers 13 residues. Trimming stripped 1 base from V and 6 bases from J, with 6 bases between. Germline loops: CDR1 SGHDN, CDR2 FVKESK.

This clonotype has ten or more counts. This sequence joins TRBV7-2 and TRBJ2-5; tentative D call: TRBD2 (5 bases). Germline CDR1 SGHTA, CDR2 FQGNSA. With 0 bases removed from V and 7 bases from J, the gap between germline ends came to 9 bases. There are 13 residues in the CDR3. The CDR3 sequence: CASSLAPAGTQYF. The CDR3 DNA reads as TGTGCCAGCAGCTTAGCCCCGGCGGGGACCCAGTACTTC.

At least ten counts were recorded for this clonotype. The V gene is TRBV28, the J gene TRBJ2-3; perhaps TRBD1 as D (6 bases). The ends were cut back, 10 bases at V and 3 bases at J, with 20 bases in the middle. This CDR3 is 15 amino acids long. Germline values: CDR1 MDHEN, CDR2 SYDVKM. CDR3 bases: TGTGCCACTTCATCTCGGACAGAGACTACAGATACGCAGTATTTT. Amino acid sequence: CATSSRTETTDTQYF.

This clonotype was seen at least ten times. The genes are TRBV6-6 and TRBJ2-1; 13 bases are shared with TRBD2. The germline V gene encodes CDR1 MNHNY and CDR2 SVGAGI (reference sequence). V was pared by 6 bases and J by 7 bases, with 6 bases of the junction left unmatched. The CDR3 has 15 amino acids. The CDR3 sequence: CASSRLAGGINEQFF. CDR3 DNA sequence: TGTGCCAGCAGCAGACTAGCGGGAGGTATAAATGAGCAGTTCTTC.

This clonotype was counted ten times or more. The chain joins TRBV30 to TRBJ2-7; 7 bases fit TRBD1. CDR1 and CDR2 (germline): GTSNPN, SVGIG (reference sequence). CDR3 length equals 13 residues. The junction had 5 bases not matched to a gene; V was cut back by 2 bases and J by 4 bases. CDR3 nucleotides: TGTGCCTGGAGTATAGGGGGCTGGTACGAGCAGTACTTC. Its protein is CAWSIGGWYEQYF.

This clonotype was seen repeatedly, ten times or more. The V and J genes are TRBV20-1 and TRBJ2-1, with a weak D call TRBD2 (6 bases). Between the trimmed V and J ends, which lost 0 bases and 5 bases, there was a span of 14 bases. This CDR3 contains 15 residues. The germline CDR1 and CDR2 sequences are DFQATT and SNEGSKA (reference sequence). This CDR3 reads CSARDPGDSNNEQFF. In DNA form, the CDR3 reads TGCAGTGCTAGAGATCCCGGGGACTCGAACAATGAGCAGTTCTTC.